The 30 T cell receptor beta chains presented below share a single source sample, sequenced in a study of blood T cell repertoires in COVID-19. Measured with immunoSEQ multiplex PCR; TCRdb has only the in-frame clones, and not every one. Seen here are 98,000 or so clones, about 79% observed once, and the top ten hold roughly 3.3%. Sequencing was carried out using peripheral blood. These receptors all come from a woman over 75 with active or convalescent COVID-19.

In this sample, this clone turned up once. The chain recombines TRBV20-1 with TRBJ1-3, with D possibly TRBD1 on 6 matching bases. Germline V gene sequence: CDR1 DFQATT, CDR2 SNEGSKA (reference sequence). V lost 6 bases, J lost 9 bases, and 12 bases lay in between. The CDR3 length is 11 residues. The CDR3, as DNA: TGCAGTGCCGGGGACATAGGCACCATATATTTT. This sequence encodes CSAGDIGTIYF.

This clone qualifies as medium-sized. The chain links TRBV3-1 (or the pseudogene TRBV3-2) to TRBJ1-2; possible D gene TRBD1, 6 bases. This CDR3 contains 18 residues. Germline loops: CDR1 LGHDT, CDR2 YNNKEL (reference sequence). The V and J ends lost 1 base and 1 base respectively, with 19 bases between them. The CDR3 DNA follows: TGTGCCAGCAGCCAAGTTCGTCAACCCACAGGGTTTAACTATGGCTACACCTTC. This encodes CASSQVRQPTGFNYGYTF.

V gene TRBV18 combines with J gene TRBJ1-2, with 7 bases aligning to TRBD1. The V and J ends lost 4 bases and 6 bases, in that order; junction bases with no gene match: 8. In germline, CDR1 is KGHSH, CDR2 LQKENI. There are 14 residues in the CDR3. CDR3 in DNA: TGTGCCAGCTCACTTCCACAGGGGAGCAATGGCTACACCTTC. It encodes CASSLPQGSNGYTF. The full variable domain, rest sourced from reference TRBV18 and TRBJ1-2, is NAGVMQNPRHLVRRRGQEARLRCSPMKGHSHVYWYRQLPEEGLKFMVYLQKENIIDESGMPKERFSAEFPKEGPSILRIQQVVRGDSAAYFCASSLPQGSNGYTFGSGTRLTVV.

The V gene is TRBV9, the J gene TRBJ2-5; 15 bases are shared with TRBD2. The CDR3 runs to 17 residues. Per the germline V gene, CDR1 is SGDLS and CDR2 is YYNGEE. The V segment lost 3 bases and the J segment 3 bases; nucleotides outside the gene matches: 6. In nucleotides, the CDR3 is TGTGCCAGCAGCGCCGGGACTAGCGGGGGGCGGGAAGAGACCCAGTACTTC. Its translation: CASSAGTSGGREETQYF.

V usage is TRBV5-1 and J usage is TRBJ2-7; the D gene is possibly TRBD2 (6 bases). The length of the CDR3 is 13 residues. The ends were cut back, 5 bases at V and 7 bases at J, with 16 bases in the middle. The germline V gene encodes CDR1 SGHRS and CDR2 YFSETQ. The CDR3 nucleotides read TGCGCCAGCAGTCTGGCGGGGATCTCTGAGCAGTACTTC. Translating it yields CASSLAGISEQYF.

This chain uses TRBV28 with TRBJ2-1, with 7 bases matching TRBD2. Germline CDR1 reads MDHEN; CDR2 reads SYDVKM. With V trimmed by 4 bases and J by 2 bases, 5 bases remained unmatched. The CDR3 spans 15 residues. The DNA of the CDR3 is TGTGCCAGCAGTTGGGCGGGGAGGGCCTACAATGAGCAGTTCTTC. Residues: CASSWAGRAYNEQFF.

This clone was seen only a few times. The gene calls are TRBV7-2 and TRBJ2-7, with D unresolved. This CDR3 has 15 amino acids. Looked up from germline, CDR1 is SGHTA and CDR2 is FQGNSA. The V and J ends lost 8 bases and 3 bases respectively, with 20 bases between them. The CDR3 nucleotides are TGTGCCAGCTCCAAAGTCCGCGGAATTTACTACGAGCAGTACTTC. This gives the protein CASSKVRGIYYEQYF. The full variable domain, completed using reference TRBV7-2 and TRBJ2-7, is GAGVSQSPSNKVTEKGKDVELRCDPISGHTALYWYRQSLGQGLEFLIYFQGNSAPDKSGLPSDRFSAERTGGSVSTLTIQRTQQEDSAVYLCASSKVRGIYYEQYFGPGTRLTVT.

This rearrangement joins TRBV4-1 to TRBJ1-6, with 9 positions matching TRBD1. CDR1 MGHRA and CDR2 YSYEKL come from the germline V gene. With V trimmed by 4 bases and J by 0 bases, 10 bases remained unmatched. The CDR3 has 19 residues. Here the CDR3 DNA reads TGCGCCAGCAGCCTCCGGACAGGGGAATTGGGCTCCTATAATTCACCCCTCCACTTT. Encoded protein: CASSLRTGELGSYNSPLHF.

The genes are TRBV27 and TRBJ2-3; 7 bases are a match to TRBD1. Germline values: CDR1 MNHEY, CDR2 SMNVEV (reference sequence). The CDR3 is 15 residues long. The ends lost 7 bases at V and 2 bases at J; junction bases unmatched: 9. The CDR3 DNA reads TGTGCCAGCAAACAGGGACAGCTTCTCACAGATACGCAGTATTTT. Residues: CASKQGQLLTDTQYF.

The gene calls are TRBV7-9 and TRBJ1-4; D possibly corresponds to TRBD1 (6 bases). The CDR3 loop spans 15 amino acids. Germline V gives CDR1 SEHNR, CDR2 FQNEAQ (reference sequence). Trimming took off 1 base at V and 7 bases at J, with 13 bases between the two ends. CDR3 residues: CASSLVRGDREKLFF. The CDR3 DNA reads TGTGCCAGCAGCTTAGTCAGGGGCGATCGTGAAAAACTGTTTTTT.

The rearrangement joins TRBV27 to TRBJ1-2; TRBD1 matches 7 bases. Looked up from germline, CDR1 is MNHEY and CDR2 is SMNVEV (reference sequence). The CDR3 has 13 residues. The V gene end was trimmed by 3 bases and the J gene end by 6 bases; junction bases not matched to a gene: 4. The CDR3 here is CASSFQRGHGYTF. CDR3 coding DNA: TGTGCCAGCAGTTTTCAGAGGGGGCATGGCTACACCTTC.

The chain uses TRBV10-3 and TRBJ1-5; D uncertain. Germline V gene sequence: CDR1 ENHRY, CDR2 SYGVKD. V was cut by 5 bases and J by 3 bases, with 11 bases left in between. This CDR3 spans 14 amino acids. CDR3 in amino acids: CAISRPGYNQPQHF. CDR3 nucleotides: TGTGCCATCAGTCGCCCAGGCTACAATCAGCCCCAGCATTTT.

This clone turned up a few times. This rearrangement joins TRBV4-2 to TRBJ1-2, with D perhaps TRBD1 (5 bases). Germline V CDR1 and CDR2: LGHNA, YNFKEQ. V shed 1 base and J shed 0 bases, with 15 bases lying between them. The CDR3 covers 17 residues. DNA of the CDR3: TGTGCCAGCAGCCAAGGTTTGACAGTGACAGCTAACTATGGCTACACCTTC. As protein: CASSQGLTVTANYGYTF.

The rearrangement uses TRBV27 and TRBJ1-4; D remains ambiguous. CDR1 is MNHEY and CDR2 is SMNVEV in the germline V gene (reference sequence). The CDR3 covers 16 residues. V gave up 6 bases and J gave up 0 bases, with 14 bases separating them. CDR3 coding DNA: TGTGCCAGCAGCCCGCGCGTCCTTGCAACTAATGAAAAACTGTTTTTT. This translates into CASSPRVLATNEKLFF.

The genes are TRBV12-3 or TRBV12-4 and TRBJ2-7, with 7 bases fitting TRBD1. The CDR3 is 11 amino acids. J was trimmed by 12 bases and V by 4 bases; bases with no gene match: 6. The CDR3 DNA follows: TGTGCCAGCAGTTCGAACAGGGGCCTGTACTTC. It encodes CASSSNRGLYF.

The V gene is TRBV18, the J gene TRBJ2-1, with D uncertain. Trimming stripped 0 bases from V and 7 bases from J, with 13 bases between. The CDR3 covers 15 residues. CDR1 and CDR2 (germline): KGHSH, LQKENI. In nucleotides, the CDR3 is TGTGCCAGCTCACCACCGGGTTCTAGTCGGAATGAGCAGTTCTTC. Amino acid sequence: CASSPPGSSRNEQFF.

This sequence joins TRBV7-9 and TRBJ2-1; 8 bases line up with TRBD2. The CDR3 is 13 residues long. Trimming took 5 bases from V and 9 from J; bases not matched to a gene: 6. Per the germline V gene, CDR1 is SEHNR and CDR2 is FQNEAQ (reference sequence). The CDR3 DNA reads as TGTGCCAGCAGCACCGGGGGGGATAGTGAGCAGTTCTTC. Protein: CASSTGGDSEQFF.

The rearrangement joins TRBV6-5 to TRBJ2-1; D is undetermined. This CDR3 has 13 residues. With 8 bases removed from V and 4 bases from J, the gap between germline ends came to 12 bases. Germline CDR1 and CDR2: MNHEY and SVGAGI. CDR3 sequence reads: CASFTEQYNEQFF. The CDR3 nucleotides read TGTGCCAGCTTCACAGAACAATACAATGAGCAGTTCTTC.

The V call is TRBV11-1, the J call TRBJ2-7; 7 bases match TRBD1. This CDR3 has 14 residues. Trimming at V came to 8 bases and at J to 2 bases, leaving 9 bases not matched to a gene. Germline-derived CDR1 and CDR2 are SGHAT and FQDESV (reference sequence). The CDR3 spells CASCRTGLTYEQYF. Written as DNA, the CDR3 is TGTGCCAGCTGTAGGACAGGTCTCACCTACGAGCAGTACTTC.

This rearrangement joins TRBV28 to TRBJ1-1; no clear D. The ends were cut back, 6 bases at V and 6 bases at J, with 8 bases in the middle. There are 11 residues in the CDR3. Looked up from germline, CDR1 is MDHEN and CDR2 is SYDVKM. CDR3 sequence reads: CASRISAEAFF. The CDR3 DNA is TGTGCCAGCAGGATTAGCGCTGAAGCTTTCTTT.

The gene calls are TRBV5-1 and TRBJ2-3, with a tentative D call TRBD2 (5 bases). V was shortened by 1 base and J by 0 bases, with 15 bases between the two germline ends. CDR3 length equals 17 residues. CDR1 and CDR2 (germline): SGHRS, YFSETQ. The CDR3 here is CASSLIGGGSSTDTQYF. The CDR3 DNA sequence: TGCGCCAGCAGCTTGATAGGAGGCGGTTCTAGCACAGATACGCAGTATTTT.

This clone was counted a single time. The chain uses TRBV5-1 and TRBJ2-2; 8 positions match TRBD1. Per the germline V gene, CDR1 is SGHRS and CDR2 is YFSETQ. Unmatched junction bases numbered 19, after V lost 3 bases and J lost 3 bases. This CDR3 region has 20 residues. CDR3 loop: CASSWKSGRTGLTDTGELFF. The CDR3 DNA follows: TGCGCCAGCAGCTGGAAATCGGGCCGGACAGGGCTTACGGACACCGGGGAGCTGTTTTTT. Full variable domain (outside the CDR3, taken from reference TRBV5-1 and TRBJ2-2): KAGVTQTPRYLIKTRGQQVTLSCSPISGHRSVSWYQQTPGQGLQFLFEYFSETQRNKGNFPGRFSGRQFSNSRSEMNVSTLELGDSALYLCASSWKSGRTGLTDTGELFFGEGSRLTVL.

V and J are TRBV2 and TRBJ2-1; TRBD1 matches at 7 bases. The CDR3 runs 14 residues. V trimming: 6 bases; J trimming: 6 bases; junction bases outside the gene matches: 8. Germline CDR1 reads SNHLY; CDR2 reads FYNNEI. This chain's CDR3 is CASSRTGVGNEQFF. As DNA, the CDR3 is TGTGCCAGCAGCCGAACAGGGGTGGGCAATGAGCAGTTCTTC.

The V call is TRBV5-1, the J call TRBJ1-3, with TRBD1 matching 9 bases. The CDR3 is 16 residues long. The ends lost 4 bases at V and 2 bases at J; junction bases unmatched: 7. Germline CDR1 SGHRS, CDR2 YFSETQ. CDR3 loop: CASSTTGGSPGNTIYF. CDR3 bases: TGCGCCAGCAGCACGACAGGGGGTTCCCCTGGAAACACCATATATTTT. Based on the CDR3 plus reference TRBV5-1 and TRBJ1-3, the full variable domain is KAGVTQTPRYLIKTRGQQVTLSCSPISGHRSVSWYQQTPGQGLQFLFEYFSETQRNKGNFPGRFSGRQFSNSRSEMNVSTLELGDSALYLCASSTTGGSPGNTIYFGEGSWLTVV.

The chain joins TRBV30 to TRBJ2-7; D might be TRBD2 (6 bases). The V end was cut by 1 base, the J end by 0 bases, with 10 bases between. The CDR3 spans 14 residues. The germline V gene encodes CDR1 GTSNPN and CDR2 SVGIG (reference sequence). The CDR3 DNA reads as TGTGCCTGGAGTGGCGGGGCCCTCTCCTACGAGCAGTACTTC. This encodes CAWSGGALSYEQYF.

The CDR3 reads CASSADRGPTGELFF. CDR3 bases: TGTGCCAGCAGTGCGGACAGGGGACCCACCGGGGAGCTGTTTTTT. The chain is built from TRBV2 and TRBJ2-2, with TRBD1 identical over 9 bases. J lost 4 bases, V lost 4 bases, and 4 bases had no gene match. The CDR3 is 15 amino acids. CDR1 and CDR2 (germline): SNHLY, FYNNEI.

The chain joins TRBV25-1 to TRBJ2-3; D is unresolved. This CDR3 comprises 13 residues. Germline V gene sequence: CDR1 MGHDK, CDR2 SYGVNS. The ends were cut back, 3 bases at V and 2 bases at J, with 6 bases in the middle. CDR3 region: CASSDRVTDTQYF. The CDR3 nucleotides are TGTGCCAGCAGTGATCGGGTCACAGATACGCAGTATTTT.

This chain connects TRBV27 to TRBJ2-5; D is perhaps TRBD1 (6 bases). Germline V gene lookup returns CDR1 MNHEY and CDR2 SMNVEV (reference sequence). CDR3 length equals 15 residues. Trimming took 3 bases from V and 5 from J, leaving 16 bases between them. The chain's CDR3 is CASSFSQGRRETQYF. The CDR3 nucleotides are TGTGCCAGCAGTTTTTCACAGGGTCGTCGGGAGACCCAGTACTTC.

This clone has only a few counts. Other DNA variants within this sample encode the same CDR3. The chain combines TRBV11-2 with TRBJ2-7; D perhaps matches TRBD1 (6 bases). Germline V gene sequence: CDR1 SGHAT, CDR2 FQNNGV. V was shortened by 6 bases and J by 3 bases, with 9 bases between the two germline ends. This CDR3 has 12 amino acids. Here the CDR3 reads CASSWTDYEQYF. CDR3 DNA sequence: TGTGCCAGCAGTTGGACAGACTACGAGCAGTACTTC.

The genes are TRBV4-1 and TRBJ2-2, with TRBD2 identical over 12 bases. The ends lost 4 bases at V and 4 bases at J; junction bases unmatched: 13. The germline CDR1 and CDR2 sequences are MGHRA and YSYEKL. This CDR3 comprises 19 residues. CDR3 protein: CASSPTTSGGIPTTGELFF. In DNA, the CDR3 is TGCGCCAGCAGCCCGACTACTAGCGGGGGGATACCTACCACCGGGGAGCTGTTTTTT.